The rows below give T cell receptor beta chains drawn from one sample of a study of glioma-infiltrating T cells. TCRdb reanalysed the multiplex PCR reads using MiXCR and keeps one entry per CDR3 protein. Of roughly 42,000 distinct CDR3 sequences listed, 20% to 25% are singletons. The sequencing sample was made of glioma tissue, nonneoplastic brain tissue, or PBMCs (not recorded which). Receptor source: a human donor with low-grade glioma or glioblastoma, undergoing nonglioma brain surgery, or in good health (not recorded which). CDR3s include the opening cysteine and the closing phenylalanine or tryptophan. D genes are given only for firm matches. Not all rows give a size; the values are once, few, many and, for expanded clones, a class.

j_call	v_call	d_call	clone_size	cdr3_aa	cdr3_nt
TRBJ2-5	TRBV11-1	.	many	CASSFGTGRETQYF	TGTGCCAGCAGCTTCGGAACAGGCAGAGAGACCCAGTACTTC
TRBJ2-3	TRBV6-1	TRBD2	medium-sized	CATRAGASTDTQYF	TGTGCCACCCGAGCGGGGGCCAGCACAGATACGCAGTATTTT
TRBJ2-1	TRBV29-1	.	few	CSVETSGTGQFF	TGCAGCGTAGAAACTTCCGGGACGGGGCAGTTCTTC
TRBJ2-7	TRBV28	.	medium-sized	CASSFRGSYEQYF	TGTGCCAGCAGTTTCCGGGGTTCCTACGAGCAGTACTTC
TRBJ1-5	TRBV27	.	many	CASSLFGREGNQPQHF	TGTGCCAGCAGTTTATTCGGCAGGGAAGGCAATCAGCCCCAGCATTTT
TRBJ2-5	TRBV28	TRBD2	.	CASSCSSGRGGGETQYF	TGTGCCAGCAGTTGCTCCTCAGGGCGGGGGGGCGGGGAGACCCAGTACTTC
TRBJ1-5	TRBV2	.	many	CASRGDGNQPQHF	TGTGCCAGCAGGGGAGATGGCAATCAGCCCCAGCATTTT
TRBJ1-6	TRBV25-1	.	many	CASNNLGSPLHF	TGTGCCAGCAATAACCTGGGCTCACCCCTCCACTTT
TRBJ2-7	TRBV20-1	TRBD2	many	CSAQERGLAGGFLYEQYF	TGCAGTGCTCAAGAGCGGGGACTAGCGGGGGGCTTTCTCTACGAGCAGTACTTC
TRBJ1-2	TRBV27	.	medium-sized	CASSPPPGEGPYYGYTF	TGTGCCAGCAGTCCTCCTCCGGGGGAGGGACCATACTATGGCTACACCTTC
TRBJ1-2	TRBV12-3/TRBV12-4	.	few	CASSLGTRYGYTF	TGTGCCAGCAGTTTGGGCACAAGATATGGCTACACCTTC
TRBJ2-5	TRBV3-1	TRBD1	few	CASSPGQGETQYF	TGTGCCAGCAGCCCGGGACAGGGAGAGACCCAGTACTTC
TRBJ2-3	TRBV2	TRBD1	many	CATRDRRSTDTQYF	TGTGCCACCCGGGACAGGAGGTCCACAGATACGCAGTATTTT
TRBJ2-1	TRBV7-9	TRBD1	many	CASTPQGASGYNEQFF	TGTGCCAGCACCCCTCAGGGGGCAAGCGGATACAATGAGCAGTTCTTC
TRBJ1-1	TRBV30	.	few	CAWSAMTVEAFF	TGTGCCTGGAGCGCAATGACCGTTGAAGCTTTCTTT
TRBJ2-7	TRBV7-9	TRBD1	many	CASSLGDSSYEQYF	TGTGCCAGCAGCTTAGGGGACAGCTCCTACGAGCAGTACTTC
TRBJ1-1	TRBV7-2	.	many	CASSFQGRGTEAFF	TGTGCCAGCAGCTTCCAGGGACGGGGCACTGAAGCTTTCTTT
TRBJ1-6	TRBV13	.	.	CASSLGGHSPLHF	TGTGCCAGCAGCTTAGGCGGACATTCACCCCTCCACTTT
TRBJ2-1	TRBV9	TRBD1	many	CASSPYTGGNEQFF	TGTGCCAGCAGCCCGTACACAGGGGGCAATGAGCAGTTCTTC
TRBJ2-7	TRBV6-1	.	many	CASSLSQNSYEQYF	TGTGCCAGCAGTTTATCACAGAACTCCTACGAGCAGTACTTC
TRBJ2-1	TRBV20-1	TRBD2	many	CSARRSSGRTSSYNEQFF	TGCAGTGCTAGGAGAAGTAGCGGGAGGACTAGCTCCTACAATGAGCAGTTCTTC
TRBJ1-5	TRBV7-2	.	many	CASSQRYSNQPQHF	TGTGCCAGCAGTCAAAGATATAGCAATCAGCCCCAGCATTTT
TRBJ2-5	TRBV4-1	.	many	CASSQSYSQETQYF	TGCGCCAGCAGCCAAAGTTACAGCCAAGAGACCCAGTACTTC
TRBJ2-4	TRBV20-1	TRBD1	many	CSAQQGAGNIQYF	TGCAGTGCTCAACAGGGGGCCGGAAACATTCAGTACTTC
TRBJ2-1	TRBV5-1	.	many	CASSLTRDNEQFF	TGCGCCAGCAGCTTGACTAGAGACAATGAGCAGTTCTTC
TRBJ2-3	TRBV2	.	many	CASRSGSSTDTQYF	TGTGCCAGCAGAAGCGGGTCTAGCACAGATACGCAGTATTTT
TRBJ1-1	TRBV28	.	.	CASSLGWDQDWNTEAFF	TGTGCCAGCAGTTTAGGTTGGGACCAGGATTGGAACACTGAAGCTTTCTTT
TRBJ2-1	TRBV27	TRBD1	many	CASSFDRGDNEQFF	TGTGCCAGCAGTTTCGACAGGGGTGACAATGAGCAGTTCTTC
TRBJ2-7	TRBV29-1	TRBD2	.	CSVEEISGGTYEQYF	TGCAGCGTTGAAGAGATTAGCGGGGGGACGTACGAGCAGTACTTC
TRBJ2-3	TRBV19	.	many	CASSGRGTDTQYF	TGTGCCAGTAGCGGGAGAGGCACAGATACGCAGTATTTT
TRBJ2-3	TRBV29-1	.	many	CSVTGRTSTDTQYF	TGCAGCGTCACAGGGAGGACTAGCACAGATACGCAGTATTTT
TRBJ1-2	TRBV19	TRBD1	.	CASRDRDRAFGYTF	TGTGCCAGTAGAGACCGGGACAGGGCTTTTGGCTACACCTTC
TRBJ1-5	TRBV6-2/TRBV6-3	TRBD1	once	CASSYRGTETYSNQPQHF	TGTGCCAGCAGTTACAGGGGGACAGAAACATATAGCAATCAGCCACAGCATTTT
TRBJ2-5	TRBV20-1	.	many	CSARVGQFQETQYF	TGCAGTGCGAGAGTTGGACAGTTCCAAGAGACCCAGTACTTC
TRBJ2-2	TRBV18	TRBD2	.	CASSPTSGGAGTGELFF	TGTGCCAGCTCACCGACTAGCGGGGGGGCCGGCACCGGGGAGCTGTTTTTT
TRBJ1-5	TRBV19	TRBD1	many	CASCPGQSYQPQHF	TGTGCCAGTTGTCCGGGACAGTCATATCAGCCCCAGCATTTT
TRBJ2-5	TRBV27	TRBD2	many	CASSESAGGTIETQYF	TGTGCCAGCAGCGAGTCGGCGGGGGGAACTATTGAGACCCAGTACTTC
TRBJ2-1	TRBV20-1	.	many	CSATGRPLVNEQFF	TGCAGTGCTACCGGACGTCCCCTGGTGAATGAGCAGTTCTTC
TRBJ2-1	TRBV29-1	TRBD1	many	CSVGSEQGVIPNEQFF	TGCAGCGTCGGATCAGAACAGGGGGTTATTCCTAATGAGCAGTTCTTC
TRBJ1-3	TRBV3-1	.	many	CASSQDRTSGNTVYF	TGTGCCAGCAGCCAAGATAGGACCTCTGGAAACACCGTATATTTT
TRBJ2-5	TRBV7-3	.	.	CASSLYSQETQYF	TGTGCCAGCAGCTTATACAGTCAAGAGACCCAGTACTTC
TRBJ1-2	TRBV6-2/TRBV6-3	.	many	CASFGRWGNYGYTF	TGTGCCAGCTTTGGGAGGTGGGGCAACTATGGCTACACCTTC
TRBJ2-2	TRBV15	TRBD2	many	CATSRGGKDGELFF	TGTGCCACCAGCAGGGGGGGGAAAGACGGGGAGCTGTTTTTT
TRBJ1-2	TRBV27	.	many	CASSLADRGGGYTF	TGTGCCAGCAGTTTAGCGGACAGAGGAGGGGGCTACACCTTC
TRBJ2-1	TRBV20-1	TRBD1	many	CSARAGDRLDEQFF	TGCAGTGCTAGAGCCGGGGACAGGCTGGACGAGCAGTTCTTC
TRBJ2-7	TRBV14	.	few	CASSQGAGDYEQYF	TGTGCCAGCAGCCAAGGGGCAGGGGACTACGAGCAGTACTTC
TRBJ1-2	TRBV4-1	TRBD1	many	CASSQVRTGVYGYTF	TGCGCCAGCAGCCAAGTCCGGACAGGGGTTTATGGCTACACCTTC
TRBJ2-1	TRBV7-8	.	many	CASSLDRGLHHEQFF	TGTGCCAGCAGCTTAGATCGAGGACTCCATCATGAGCAGTTCTTC
TRBJ2-3	TRBV5-1	.	many	CASSFLATSTDTQYF	TGCGCCAGCAGCTTCCTAGCGACTAGCACAGATACGCAGTATTTT
TRBJ2-1	TRBV6-2/TRBV6-3	TRBD1	.	CVSSKFRDRGFYNEQFF	TGTGTCAGCAGTAAATTCCGGGACAGGGGTTTTTACAATGAGCAATTCTTC
TRBJ2-5	TRBV7-2	.	many	CASSLQGETQYF	TGTGCCAGCAGCCTCCAAGGAGAGACCCAGTACTTC
TRBJ1-1	TRBV28	.	many	CASSFGMNTEAFF	TGTGCCAGCAGTTTTGGAATGAACACTGAAGCTTTCTTT
TRBJ1-1	TRBV12-3/TRBV12-4	.	few	CASSFAQNTEAFF	TGTGCCAGCAGTTTTGCACAGAACACTGAAGCTTTCTTT